The source of this T cell receptor beta chain is a study of blood T cell repertoires in COVID-19. Assay used: immunoSEQ multiplex PCR; TCRdb lists only in-frame clones, some missing. Of some 130,000 clones listed, around 80% are singletons. V gave up 1 base and J gave up 0 bases, with 10 bases separating them. In germline, CDR1 is MDHEN, CDR2 SYDVKM. This CDR3 has 16 residues. Enrolled through a virtual design, the participants were between roughly 18 and 95 years of age and came from about two dozen US areas. The sequence derives from a woman aged 50 to 60 who had recovered from COVID-19. The sequencing input was PBMCs or T cells enriched from blood (not recorded which). The chain joins TRBV28 to TRBJ1-5; D gene uncertain. CDR3 DNA: TGTGCCAGCAGTTTATTGCCCACAGCTAGCAATCAGCCCCAGCATTTT. Amino acid sequence: CASSLLPTASNQPQHF.